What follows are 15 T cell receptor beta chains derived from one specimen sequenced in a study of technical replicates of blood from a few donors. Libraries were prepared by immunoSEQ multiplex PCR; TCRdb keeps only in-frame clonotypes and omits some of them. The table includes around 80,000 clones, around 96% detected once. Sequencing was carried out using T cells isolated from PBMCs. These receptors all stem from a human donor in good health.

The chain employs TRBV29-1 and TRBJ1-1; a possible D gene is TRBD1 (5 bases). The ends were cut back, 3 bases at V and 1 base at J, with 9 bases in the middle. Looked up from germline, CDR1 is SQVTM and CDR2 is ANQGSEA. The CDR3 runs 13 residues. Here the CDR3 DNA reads TGCAGCGTTGAGGAGGGGCGGAACACTGAAGCTTTCTTT. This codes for CSVEEGRNTEAFF. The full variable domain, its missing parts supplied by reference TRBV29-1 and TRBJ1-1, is SAVISQKPSRDICQRGTSLTIQCQVDSQVTMMFWYRQQPGQSLTLIATANQGSEATYESGFVIDKFPISRPNLTFSTLTVSNMSPEDSSIYLCSVEEGRNTEAFFGQGTRLTVV.

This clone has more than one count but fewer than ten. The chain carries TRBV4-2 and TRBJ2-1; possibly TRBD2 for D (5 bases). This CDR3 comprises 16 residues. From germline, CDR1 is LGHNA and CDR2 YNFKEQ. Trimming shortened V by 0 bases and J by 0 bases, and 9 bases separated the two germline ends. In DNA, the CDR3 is TGTGCCAGCAGCCAAGAAGAGGCGGGCTCCTACAATGAGCAGTTCTTC. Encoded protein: CASSQEEAGSYNEQFF.

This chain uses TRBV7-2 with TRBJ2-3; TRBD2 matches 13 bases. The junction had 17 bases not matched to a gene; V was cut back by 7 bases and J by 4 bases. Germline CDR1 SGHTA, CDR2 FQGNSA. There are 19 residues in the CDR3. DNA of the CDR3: TGTGCCAGCAACCTTAATCCGGGACTAGCGGGAAAAGAGGCAGATACGCAGTATTTT. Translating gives CASNLNPGLAGKEADTQYF.

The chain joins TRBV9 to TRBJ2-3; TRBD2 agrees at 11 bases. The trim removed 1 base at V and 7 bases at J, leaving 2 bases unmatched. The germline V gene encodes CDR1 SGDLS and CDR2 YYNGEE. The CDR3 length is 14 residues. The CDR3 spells CASSVSSGRNTQYF. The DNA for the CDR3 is TGTGCCAGCAGCGTATCTAGCGGGAGGAATACGCAGTATTTT.

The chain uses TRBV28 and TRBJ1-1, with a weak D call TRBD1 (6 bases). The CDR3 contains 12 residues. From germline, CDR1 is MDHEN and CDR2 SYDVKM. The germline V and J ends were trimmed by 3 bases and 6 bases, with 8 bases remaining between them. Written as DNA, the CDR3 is TGTGCCAGCAGTTTTGGGGGCGCTGAAGCTTTCTTT. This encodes CASSFGGAEAFF.

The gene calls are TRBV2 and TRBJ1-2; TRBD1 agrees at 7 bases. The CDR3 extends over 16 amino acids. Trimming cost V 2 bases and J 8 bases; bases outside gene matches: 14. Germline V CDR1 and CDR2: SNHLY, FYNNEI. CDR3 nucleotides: TGTGCCAGCAGTGAACCTCGGACAGGAAGGCTTTACGGCTACACCTTC. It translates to CASSEPRTGRLYGYTF.

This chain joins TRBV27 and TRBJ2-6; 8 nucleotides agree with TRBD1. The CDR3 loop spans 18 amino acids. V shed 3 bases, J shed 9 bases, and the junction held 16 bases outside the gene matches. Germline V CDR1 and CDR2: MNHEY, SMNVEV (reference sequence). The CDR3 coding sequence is TGTGCCAGCAGTTTTTATTATGTAGAGGGACAGGCTTTCAACGTCCTGACTTTC. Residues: CASSFYYVEGQAFNVLTF. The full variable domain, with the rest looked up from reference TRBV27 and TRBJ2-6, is EAQVTQNPRYLITVTGKKLTVTCSQNMNHEYMSWYRQDPGLGLRQIYYSMNVEVTDKGDVPEGYKVSRKEKRNFPLILESPSPNQTSLYFCASSFYYVEGQAFNVLTFGAGSRLTVL.

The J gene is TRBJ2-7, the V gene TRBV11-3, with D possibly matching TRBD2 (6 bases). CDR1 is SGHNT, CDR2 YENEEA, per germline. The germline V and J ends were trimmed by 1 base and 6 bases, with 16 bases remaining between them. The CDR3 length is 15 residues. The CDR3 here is CASSLGGELSGEQYF. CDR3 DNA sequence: TGTGCCAGCAGCTTAGGGGGGGAGCTGTCCGGCGAGCAGTACTTC.

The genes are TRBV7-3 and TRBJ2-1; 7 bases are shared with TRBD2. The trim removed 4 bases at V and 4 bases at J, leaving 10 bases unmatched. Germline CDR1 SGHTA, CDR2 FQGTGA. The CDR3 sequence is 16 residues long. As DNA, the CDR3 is TGTGCCAGCAGCTCAACGGCACTAGCGAGATACAATGAGCAGTTCTTC. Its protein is CASSSTALARYNEQFF.

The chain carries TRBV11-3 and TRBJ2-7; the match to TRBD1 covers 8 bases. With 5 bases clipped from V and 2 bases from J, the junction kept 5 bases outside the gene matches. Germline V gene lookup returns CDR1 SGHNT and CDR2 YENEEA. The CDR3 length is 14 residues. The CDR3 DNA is TGTGCCAGCAGCCACGGGACAGGACCCTACGAGCAGTACTTC. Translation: CASSHGTGPYEQYF.

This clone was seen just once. The CDR3 spells CASSQEISRGKTEAFF. CDR3 nucleotides: TGCGCCAGCAGCCAAGAGATCTCCAGGGGGAAGACTGAAGCTTTCTTT. The rearrangement links TRBV4-1 to TRBJ1-1; TRBD1 matches 7 bases. V trimming: 0 bases; J trimming: 5 bases; junction bases outside the gene matches: 9. The CDR3 consists of 16 residues. Germline CDR1 is MGHRA and CDR2 is YSYEKL.

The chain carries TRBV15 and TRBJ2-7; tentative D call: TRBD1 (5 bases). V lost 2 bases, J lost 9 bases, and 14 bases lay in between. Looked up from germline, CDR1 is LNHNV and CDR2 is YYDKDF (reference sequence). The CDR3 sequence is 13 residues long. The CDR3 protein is CATSRRGQDRQYF. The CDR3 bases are TGTGCCACCAGCAGACGCGGACAAGACCGGCAGTACTTC.

For the CDR3, the DNA is TGCGCCAGCAGCCCACTTACAGGCACAGATACGCAGTATTTT. Protein product: CASSPLTGTDTQYF. The genes are TRBV5-1 and TRBJ2-3; D remains unclear. The germline V gene has CDR1 SGHRS and CDR2 YFSETQ. The CDR3 covers 14 residues. Trimming stripped 4 bases from V and 1 base from J, with 10 bases between.

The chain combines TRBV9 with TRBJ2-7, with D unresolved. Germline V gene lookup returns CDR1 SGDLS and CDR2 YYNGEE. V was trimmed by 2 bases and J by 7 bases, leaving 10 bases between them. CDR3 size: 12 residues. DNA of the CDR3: TGTGCCAGCAGCGTCGACTTCGGGGAGCAGTACTTC. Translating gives CASSVDFGEQYF. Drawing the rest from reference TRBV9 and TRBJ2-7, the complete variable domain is DSGVTQTPKHLITATGQRVTLRCSPRSGDLSVYWYQQSLDQGLQFLIQYYNGEERAKGNILERFSAQQFPDLHSELNLSSLELGDSALYFCASSVDFGEQYFGPGTRLTVT.

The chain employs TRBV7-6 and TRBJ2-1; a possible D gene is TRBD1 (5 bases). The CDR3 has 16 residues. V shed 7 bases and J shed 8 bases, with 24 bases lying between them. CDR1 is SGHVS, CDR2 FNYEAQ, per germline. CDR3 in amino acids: CASTPLAQGQLYEQFF. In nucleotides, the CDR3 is TGTGCCAGCACCCCCCTCGCCCAGGGTCAACTATATGAGCAGTTCTTC.